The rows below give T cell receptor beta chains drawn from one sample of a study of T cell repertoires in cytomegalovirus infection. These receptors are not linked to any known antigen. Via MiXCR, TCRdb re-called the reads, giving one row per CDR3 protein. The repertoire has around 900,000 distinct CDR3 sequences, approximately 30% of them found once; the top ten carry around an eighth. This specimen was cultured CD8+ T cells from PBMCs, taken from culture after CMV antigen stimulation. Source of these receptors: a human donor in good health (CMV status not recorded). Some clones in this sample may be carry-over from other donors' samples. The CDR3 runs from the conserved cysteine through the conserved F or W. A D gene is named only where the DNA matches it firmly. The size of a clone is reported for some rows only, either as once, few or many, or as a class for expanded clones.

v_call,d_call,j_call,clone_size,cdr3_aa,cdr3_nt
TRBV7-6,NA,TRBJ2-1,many,CASRSSRNEQFF,TGTGCCAGCAGATCCTCTCGTAATGAGCAGTTCTTC
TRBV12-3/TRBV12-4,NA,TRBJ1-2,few,CASSGGGINYGYTF,TGTGCCAGCAGCGGAGGTGGGATTAACTATGGCTACACCTTC
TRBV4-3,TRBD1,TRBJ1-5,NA,CASSLKTGTGQPQHF,TGCGCCAGCAGCCTCAAGACAGGGACCGGGCAGCCCCAGCATTTT
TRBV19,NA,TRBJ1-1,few,CASSDPAPREMNTEAFF,TGTGCCAGTAGTGATCCGGCCCCCCGGGAGATGAACACTGAAGCTTTCTTT
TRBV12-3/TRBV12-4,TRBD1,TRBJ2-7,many,CASSAGTVPYEQYF,TGTGCCAGCAGCGCCGGGACAGTGCCATACGAGCAGTACTTC
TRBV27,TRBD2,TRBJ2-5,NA,CASSLWGAGGGAGETQYF,TGTGCCAGCAGTTTGTGGGGGGCGGGCGGGGGGGCAGGAGAGACCCAGTACTTC
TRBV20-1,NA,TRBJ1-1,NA,CSARVRGKNTEAFF,TGCAGTGCTAGAGTTAGGGGTAAGAACACTGAAGCTTTCTTT
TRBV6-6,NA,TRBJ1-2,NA,CASSYAGGGKKNYGYTF,TGTGCCAGCAGTTACGCGGGGGGGGGAAAGAAGAACTATGGCTACACCTTC
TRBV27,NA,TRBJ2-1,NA,CASAPSRGGIYEQFF,TGTGCCAGCGCCCCCTCAAGGGGGGGGATCTATGAGCAGTTCTTC
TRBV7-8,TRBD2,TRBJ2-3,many,CASSPTSGGSLYTDTQYF,TGTGCCAGCAGCCCTACTAGCGGGGGCTCCCTTTACACAGATACGCAGTATTTT
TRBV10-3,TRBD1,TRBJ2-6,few,CAYLGNRGITGANVLTF,TGTGCCTACCTCGGAAACAGGGGGATCACTGGGGCCAACGTCCTGACTTTC
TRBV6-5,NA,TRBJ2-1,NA,CASRENLYNEQFF,TGTGCCAGCAGGGAAAACCTCTACAATGAGCAGTTCTTC
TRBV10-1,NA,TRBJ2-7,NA,CASSGDSGTPTYEQYF,TGCGCCAGCAGTGGCGACTCCGGGACACCCACCTACGAGCAGTACTTC
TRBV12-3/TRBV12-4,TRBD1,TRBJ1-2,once,CASSIAGQGSGYTF,TGTGCCAGCAGTATAGCGGGACAGGGGTCTGGCTACACCTTC
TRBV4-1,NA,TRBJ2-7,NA,CASSQADLSYEQYF,TGCGCCAGCAGCCAAGCCGACCTGTCCTACGAGCAGTACTTC
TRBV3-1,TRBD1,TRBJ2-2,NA,CASSQVAGGSIGELFF,TGTGCCAGCAGCCAAGTAGCAGGGGGCAGTATCGGGGAGCTGTTTTTT
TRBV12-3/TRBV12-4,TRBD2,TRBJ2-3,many,CASSFGTSGDTQYF,TGTGCCAGCAGTTTCGGCACTAGCGGAGATACGCAGTATTTT